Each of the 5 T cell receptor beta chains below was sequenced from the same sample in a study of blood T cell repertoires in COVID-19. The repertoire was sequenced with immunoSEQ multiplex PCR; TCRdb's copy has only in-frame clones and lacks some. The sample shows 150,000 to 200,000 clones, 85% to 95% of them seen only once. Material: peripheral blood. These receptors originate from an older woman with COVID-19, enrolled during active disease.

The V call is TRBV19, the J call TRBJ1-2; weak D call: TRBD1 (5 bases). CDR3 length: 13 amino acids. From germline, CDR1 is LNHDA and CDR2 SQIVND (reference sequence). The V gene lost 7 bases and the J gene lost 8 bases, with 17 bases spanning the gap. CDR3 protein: CASTATLEGGYTF. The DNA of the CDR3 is TGTGCCAGTACCGCAACCCTGGAGGGGGGCTACACCTTC.

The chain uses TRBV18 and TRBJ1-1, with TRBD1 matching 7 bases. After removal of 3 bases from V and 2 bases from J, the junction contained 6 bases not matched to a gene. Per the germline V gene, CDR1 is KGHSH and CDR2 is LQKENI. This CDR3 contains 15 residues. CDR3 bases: TGTGCCAGCTCACCGATGGGACAGATTAACACTGAAGCTTTCTTT. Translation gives CASSPMGQINTEAFF.

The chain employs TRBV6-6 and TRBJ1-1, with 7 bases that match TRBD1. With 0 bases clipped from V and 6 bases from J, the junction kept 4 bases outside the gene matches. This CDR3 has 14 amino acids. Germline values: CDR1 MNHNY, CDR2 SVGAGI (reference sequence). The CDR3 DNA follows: TGTGCCAGCAGTTACTCCCAGGGGGACGCTGAAGCTTTCTTT. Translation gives CASSYSQGDAEAFF.

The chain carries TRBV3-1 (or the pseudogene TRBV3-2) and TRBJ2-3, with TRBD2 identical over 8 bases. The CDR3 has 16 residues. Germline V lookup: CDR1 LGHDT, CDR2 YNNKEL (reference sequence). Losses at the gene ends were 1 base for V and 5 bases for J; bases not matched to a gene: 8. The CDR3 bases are TGTGCCAGCAGCCAAGGGTCCCAGCGGGGGTTAGATACGCAGTATTTT. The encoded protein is CASSQGSQRGLDTQYF.

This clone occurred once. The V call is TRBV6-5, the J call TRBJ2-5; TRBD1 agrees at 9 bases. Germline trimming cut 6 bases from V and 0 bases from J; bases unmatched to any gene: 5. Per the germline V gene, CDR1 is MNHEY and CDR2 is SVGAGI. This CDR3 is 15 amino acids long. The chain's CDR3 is CASRAGQGHQETQYF. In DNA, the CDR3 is TGTGCCAGCAGGGCGGGACAGGGACACCAAGAGACCCAGTACTTC.